These T cell receptor beta chains were read from a single sample in a study of cytomegalovirus exposure and HLA in healthy donors. Method: immunoSEQ multiplex PCR; TCRdb's copy keeps in-frame clones and lacks some. The sample lists 150,000 to 200,000 clones; about 80% were seen once. The sample was PBMCs. The source is a woman under 40 in good health and CMV-seropositive. Each CDR3 is given with its conserved first and last residue. A D gene is named only where the DNA matches it firmly. Where a row states a size, it is once, few, many or the class of an expanded clone; other rows omit it.

TRBV7-9	TRBJ1-4	-	TRBD1	TGTGCCAGCAGCTTAACCTCCGGGACAGGGGATGAAAAACTGTTTTTT	CASSLTSGTGDEKLFF
TRBV6-5	TRBJ1-2	-	-	TGTGCCAGCAAGTCGATCCTAAACTATGGCTACACCTTC	CASKSILNYGYTF
TRBV11-2	TRBJ2-3	-	-	TGTGCCAGCAGCTTAATCCTCGATACGCAGTATTTT	CASSLILDTQYF
TRBV10-1	TRBJ2-1	-	TRBD2	TGCGCCAGCAGTGACTTTACTAGCGGGGGGTTGGATGAGCAGTTCTTC	CASSDFTSGGLDEQFF
TRBV4-1	TRBJ2-1	-	-	TGCGCCAGCAGCCAGGCACCTCCCAGCTCCTACAATGAGCAGTTCTTC	CASSQAPPSSYNEQFF
TRBV7-9	TRBJ1-2	-	-	TGTGCCAGCAGCTTTGACGGGTTTACGGGTGGCTACACCTTC	CASSFDGFTGGYTF
TRBV7-9	TRBJ2-3	-	-	TGTGCCAGCAGCTTCCTGCAGGGGTTCACAGATACGCAGTATTTT	CASSFLQGFTDTQYF
TRBV9	TRBJ2-7	-	TRBD2	TGTGCCAGCAGCGTAGGCGGGAGCACCTACGAGCAGTACTTC	CASSVGGSTYEQYF
TRBV29-1	TRBJ1-2	-	TRBD1	TGCAGCGTCGGGACAGGACTGGGCTACACCTTC	CSVGTGLGYTF
TRBV11-2	TRBJ2-1	few	TRBD2	TGTGCCAGCAGCTTAACCACTAGCGGGAGGGGCAATGAGCAGTTCTTC	CASSLTTSGRGNEQFF
TRBV6-4	TRBJ2-2	-	TRBD1	TGTGCCAGCACGCCCGGGACAGGGGCTACCGGGGAGCTGTTTTTT	CASTPGTGATGELFF
TRBV7-9	TRBJ2-7	few	-	TGTGCCAGCAGCCCTAGAAAGTCAGCCTACGAGCAGTACTTC	CASSPRKSAYEQYF
TRBV18	TRBJ1-1	-	TRBD1	TGTGCCAGCTCACCACCCTTCCGCACAGGGGGTTACACTGAAGCTTTCTTT	CASSPPFRTGGYTEAFF
TRBV4-1	TRBJ2-3	-	TRBD2	TGCGCCAGCAGCCAAGTCCTGAACGGGGGGGCGACAGATACGCAGTATTTT	CASSQVLNGGATDTQYF
TRBV7-9	TRBJ2-1	-	-	TGTGCCAGCAGGCCAACTAGATCGTATTACCTCTACAATGAGCAGTTCTTC	CASRPTRSYYLYNEQFF
TRBV6-1	TRBJ2-5	-	TRBD2	TGTGCCAGCCGGGACGGCGGGGGGGTGGAGACCCAGTACTTC	CASRDGGGVETQYF
TRBV7-2	TRBJ1-2	once	TRBD1	TGTGCCAGCAGCCCAGGACAGGGTGGCGGCTACACCTTC	CASSPGQGGGYTF
TRBV6-1	TRBJ1-2	-	TRBD1	TGTGCCAGTTCGGGACAGACATCCTATGGCTACACCTTC	CASSGQTSYGYTF
TRBV5-1	TRBJ1-6	-	-	TGCGCCAGCAGCATCGGAACAGGGCGCAACTCACCCCTCCACTTT	CASSIGTGRNSPLHF
TRBV6-6	TRBJ1-5	few	-	TGTGCCAGCAGTTACTCGGGGGCTGGACAGCCCCAGCATTTT	CASSYSGAGQPQHF
TRBV18	TRBJ1-5	-	TRBD1	TGTGCCAGCTCACCGGGACAGGGCGACAATCAGCCCCAGCATTTT	CASSPGQGDNQPQHF
TRBV18	TRBJ2-2	-	TRBD2	TGTGCCAGCTCCCAAGAGACTAGCGGGAACACCGGGGAGCTGTTTTTT	CASSQETSGNTGELFF
TRBV5-1	TRBJ2-1	-	-	TGCGCCAGCAGCTTGGCCAGGGTGAGCACCTACAATGAGCAGTTCTTC	CASSLARVSTYNEQFF
TRBV5-6	TRBJ2-1	-	-	TGTGCCAGCAGCTTGGTCCAGAAGATCTACAATGAGCAGTTCTTC	CASSLVQKIYNEQFF
TRBV7-8	TRBJ2-2	-	TRBD2	TGTGCCAGCAGCTTCGCTCCTAGCGGGCATACCGGGGAGCTGTTTTTT	CASSFAPSGHTGELFF
TRBV4-3	TRBJ2-7	-	TRBD1	TGCGCCAGCAGCCTAGACAGGGGCGGCGAGCAGTACTTC	CASSLDRGGEQYF
TRBV6-6	TRBJ1-2	-	-	TGTGCCAGCAGTTACTCGCATCGGGGGGCGCGCGGCTACACCTTC	CASSYSHRGARGYTF
TRBV30	TRBJ2-7	-	-	TGTGCCTGGATCCGTCGACTCCCATACGAGCAGTACTTC	CAWIRRLPYEQYF